A selection of T cell receptor beta chains follows, all from one sample in a study of low-dose radiotherapy and immunotherapy resistance in tumors. TCRdb reanalysed the reads using MiXCR and keeps one entry per CDR3 protein. The sample consists of 30,000 to 40,000 distinct CDR3 sequences, less than 25% of them appearing once. The input for sequencing was PBMCs, taken after low-dose radiotherapy plus immunotherapy. Receptor source: a female donor with ovarian cancer. Both conserved end residues are part of each CDR3. A D gene is named only where the DNA matches it firmly. The listing skips clone size in some rows; elsewhere it reads once, few, many or a size class.

DNA	CDR3	D	V	J	size
TGCAGTGCTGATGACAGGTCCTACGAGCAGTACTTC	CSADDRSYEQYF	.	TRBV20-1	TRBJ2-7	.
TGTGCCAGCAGAATGACACCGGGAGGCAATCAGCCCCAGCATTTT	CASRMTPGGNQPQHF	.	TRBV2	TRBJ1-5	many
TGTGCCAGCAGGCCGGGCTCCTATAATTCACCCCTCCACTTT	CASRPGSYNSPLHF	.	TRBV28	TRBJ1-6	many
TGTGCCAGCAATCCGGGACTACAAACCGGGGAGCTGTTTTTT	CASNPGLQTGELFF	TRBD2	TRBV2	TRBJ2-2	many
TGTGCCAGCAGTGCCCGAAACGTTGAGCAGTACTTC	CASSARNVEQYF	.	TRBV28	TRBJ2-7	few
TGCGCCAGCAGCCAAGATGGAAGGGAACTGTTTTTT	CASSQDGRELFF	.	TRBV4-3	TRBJ1-4	few
TGCGCCAGCATAGAAGGGGGGGCCACAGATACGCAGTATTTT	CASIEGGATDTQYF	.	TRBV5-1	TRBJ2-3	many
TGCAGTGCTACCAACCCAGAGCGTAATGGCGAGCAGTACTTC	CSATNPERNGEQYF	.	TRBV20-1	TRBJ2-7	once
TGCGCCAGCAGCTTGGGGCTTTACGAGCAGTACTTC	CASSLGLYEQYF	.	TRBV5-1	TRBJ2-7	many
TGCAGTGCTAGGTCGACAGGGGGGCACCAGCCCCAGCATTTT	CSARSTGGHQPQHF	TRBD1	TRBV20-1	TRBJ1-5	.